The 28 T cell receptor beta chains below all came from one sample that was sequenced in a study of T cell repertoires in cytomegalovirus infection. A single record per CDR3 protein comes from TCRdb applying MiXCR to the reads. Of over 100,000 distinct CDR3 sequences listed, 25% to 35% are singletons. No antigen has been identified for these receptors. Sequencing used CD8+ T cells from cultured PBMCs, obtained from culture after CMV antigen stimulation. These receptors all come from a human donor in good health (CMV status not recorded). Some clones in this sample may be carry-over from other donors' samples.

The chain recombines TRBV5-1 with TRBJ2-3; TRBD2 matches at 14 bases. Unmatched junction bases numbered 2, after V lost 2 bases and J lost 3 bases. Germline V gives CDR1 SGHRS, CDR2 YFSETQ. The CDR3 loop spans 16 amino acids. CDR3 amino acids: CASSLRTSGGTDTQYF. In DNA, the CDR3 is TGCGCCAGCAGCTTACGGACTAGCGGGGGGACAGATACGCAGTATTTT.

This clonotype was detected ten times or more. The chain is built from TRBV7-2 and TRBJ2-7; D may correspond to TRBD1 or TRBD2 (5 bases each). Germline lookup yields CDR1 SGHTA and CDR2 FQGNSA. With 5 bases removed from V and 3 bases from J, the gap between germline ends came to 14 bases. CDR3 size: 14 residues. The CDR3 protein is CASSPTGPSYEQYF. In DNA form, the CDR3 reads TGTGCCAGCAGCCCAACGGGACCTAGCTACGAGCAGTACTTC.

This clonotype appeared a few times. The rearrangement links TRBV12-3 or TRBV12-4 to TRBJ2-6; D is uncertain. The CDR3 covers 15 residues. The V gene lost 5 bases and the J gene lost 2 bases, with 10 bases spanning the gap. CDR3 in amino acids: CASSRRVPGANVLTF. The DNA for the CDR3 is TGTGCCAGCAGTCGACGGGTGCCTGGGGCCAACGTCCTGACTTTC.

In its sample, this clonotype was seen a few times. This chain joins TRBV7-9 and TRBJ2-1; 7 bases fit TRBD1. In germline, CDR1 is SEHNR, CDR2 FQNEAQ (reference sequence). The CDR3 totals 14 residues. After removal of 6 bases from V and 6 bases from J, the junction contained 8 bases not matched to a gene. Here the CDR3 DNA reads TGTGCCAGCAGTTCCGACAGGGCAGGCAATGAGCAGTTCTTC. This translates into CASSSDRAGNEQFF.

The chain carries TRBV10-3 and TRBJ1-3; no clear D. Trimming removed 7 bases from V and 0 bases from J, with 10 bases in between. The CDR3 loop spans 14 amino acids. Germline loops: CDR1 ENHRY, CDR2 SYGVKD. The CDR3 region has the DNA TGTGCCATCAATGGGGAGAGCTCTGGAAACACCATATATTTT. Residues: CAINGESSGNTIYF.

The chain links TRBV7-8 to TRBJ1-6; tentatively, D is TRBD1 (6 bases). The CDR3 spans 19 residues. Trimming removed 3 bases at V and 1 base at J, with 19 bases between. Germline values: CDR1 SGHVS, CDR2 FQNEAQ. This CDR3 reads CASSLGARGAGSYNSPLHF. The CDR3 DNA reads TGTGCCAGCAGCTTGGGCGCACGGGGGGCGGGGTCCTATAATTCACCCCTCCACTTT.

V usage is TRBV7-6 and J usage is TRBJ1-5; 9 bases map to TRBD1. The CDR3 totals 15 residues. Germline values: CDR1 SGHVS, CDR2 FNYEAQ. After removal of 6 bases from V and 7 bases from J, the junction contained 10 bases not matched to a gene. The CDR3 nucleotides read TGTGCCAGCAGTTCCGGGACAGGGTTGAAGCAGCCCCAGCATTTT. It yields the protein CASSSGTGLKQPQHF.

This clonotype was detected a few times. The rearrangement uses TRBV7-9 and TRBJ2-1; 7 bases align to TRBD2. V trimming: 1 base; J trimming: 10 bases; junction bases outside the gene matches: 10. The CDR3 is 15 amino acids. Germline CDR1 reads SEHNR; CDR2 reads FQNEAQ (reference sequence). DNA for the CDR3: TGTGCCAGCAGCTTAGGATCGGGAGGCCTAGCGGAGCAGTTCTTC. It is translated as CASSLGSGGLAEQFF.

In its sample, this clonotype was seen a few times. The V gene is TRBV6-5, the J gene TRBJ2-4; D tentatively fits TRBD1 or TRBD2 (5 bases each). From germline, CDR1 is MNHEY and CDR2 SVGAGI. Trimming took 2 bases from V and 1 from J, leaving 9 bases between them. This CDR3 has 15 residues. CDR3 residues: CASSYGGGAKNIQYF. CDR3 nucleotides: TGTGCCAGCAGTTACGGGGGTGGCGCCAAAAACATTCAGTACTTC.

The chain links TRBV15 to TRBJ2-1; D might be TRBD1 or TRBD2, each matching 5 bases. V was trimmed by 3 bases and J by 6 bases, leaving 12 bases between them. The CDR3 has 14 amino acids. The germline gives CDR1 LNHNV, CDR2 YYDKDF (reference sequence). The CDR3 DNA follows: TGTGCCACCAGCAGCCCGGGACCCGGCAATGAGCAGTTCTTC. It is translated as CATSSPGPGNEQFF. The whole variable domain, remainder taken from reference TRBV15 and TRBJ2-1, is DAMVIQNPRYQVTQFGKPVTLSCSQTLNHNVMYWYQQKSSQAPKLLFHYYDKDFNNEADTPDNFQSRRPNTSFCFLDIRSPGLGDTAMYLCATSSPGPGNEQFFGPGTRLTVL.

The gene calls are TRBV7-8 and TRBJ1-1; perhaps TRBD1 as D (6 bases). Germline-derived CDR1 and CDR2 are SGHVS and FQNEAQ. V was pared by 6 bases and J by 0 bases, with 11 bases between. CDR3 length: 14 amino acids. The CDR3 bases are TGTGCCAGCAGGGGGGACACAATGAACACTGAAGCTTTCTTT. Its protein product is CASRGDTMNTEAFF.

The table lists this clonotype with many counts. The chain couples TRBV12-3 or TRBV12-4 to TRBJ1-1; 11 nucleotides agree with TRBD1. After removal of 6 bases from V and 5 bases from J, the junction contained 14 bases not matched to a gene. The CDR3 is 17 amino acids. In DNA, the CDR3 is TGTGCCAGCAGACCCGGGACAGGGGGTGCGGGAAGGACTGAAGCTTTCTTT. The encoded protein is CASRPGTGGAGRTEAFF.

This sequence joins TRBV7-8 and TRBJ1-2; 9 bases match TRBD1. The CDR3 has 16 amino acids. Losses at the gene ends were 1 base for V and 4 bases for J; bases not matched to a gene: 7. CDR1 is SGHVS, CDR2 FQNEAQ, per germline. As DNA, the CDR3 is TGTGCCAGCAGCTTAGTAGGGACAGGGATCCTCTATGGCTACACCTTC. Protein sequence: CASSLVGTGILYGYTF.

This clonotype was seen more than once but under ten times. V usage is TRBV19 and J usage is TRBJ2-7, with a tentative D call TRBD1 (6 bases). CDR3 size: 14 residues. V lost 7 bases and J lost 0, with 13 bases in between. Germline V gene sequence: CDR1 LNHDA, CDR2 SQIVND (reference sequence). In DNA form, the CDR3 reads TGTGCCAGTAAGAAGGGGGAATACTCCTACGAGCAGTACTTC. Its translation is CASKKGEYSYEQYF.

The V gene is TRBV6-1, the J gene TRBJ1-6; TRBD1 matches at 7 bases. Germline V lookup: CDR1 MNHNS, CDR2 SASEGT. The CDR3 is 18 amino acids. V dropped 5 bases and J dropped 6; count of bases not matched to a gene: 16. The CDR3 nucleotides read TGTGCCAGCAGTCCCCCCCCGACCGACAGGGTGGTTAATTCACCCCTCCACTTT. Protein: CASSPPPTDRVVNSPLHF.

This clonotype was seen more than once but under ten times. The chain carries TRBV2 and TRBJ2-5, with 8 bases fitting TRBD1. The germline gives CDR1 SNHLY, CDR2 FYNNEI. CDR3 length: 16 amino acids. The V segment lost 6 bases and the J segment 5 bases; nucleotides outside the gene matches: 14. CDR3 sequence (DNA): TGTGCCAGCAGGGAACAGAGCCGACAGGGGCGCGAGACCCAGTACTTC. Its translation: CASREQSRQGRETQYF.

The sample holds a few counts of this clonotype. V usage is TRBV27 and J usage is TRBJ1-6; D perhaps matches TRBD1 (6 bases). Germline CDR1 reads MNHEY; CDR2 reads SMNVEV (reference sequence). The CDR3 extends over 15 amino acids. V shed 5 bases and J shed 6 bases, with 14 bases lying between them. The CDR3 sequence: CASSASQGGNSPLHF. For the CDR3, the DNA is TGTGCCAGCAGTGCCTCTCAAGGGGGTAATTCACCCCTCCACTTT.

This clonotype was detected many times. The chain carries TRBV6-1 and TRBJ2-1; D tentatively reads TRBD1 or TRBD2 (5 bases each). Germline lookup yields CDR1 MNHNS and CDR2 SASEGT. There are 14 residues in the CDR3. Trimming stripped 7 bases from V and 4 bases from J, with 14 bases between. CDR3 DNA: TGTGCCAGCACCCCCAGGGACGGATACAATGAGCAGTTCTTC. Residues: CASTPRDGYNEQFF.

This clonotype was picked up a small number of times. The chain couples TRBV5-4 to TRBJ2-1; D is perhaps TRBD2 (5 bases). Between the trimmed V and J ends, which lost 6 bases and 6 bases, there was a span of 16 bases. Germline V gene sequence: CDR1 SGHNT, CDR2 YYREEE (reference sequence). The CDR3 has 14 amino acids. The CDR3 region has the DNA TGTGCCAGCACCGAAGGCGGTGGGAGCAATGAGCAGTTCTTC. It yields the protein CASTEGGGSNEQFF.

The table lists this clonotype with a few counts. The V call is TRBV20-1, the J call TRBJ1-1; D remains ambiguous. Germline lookup yields CDR1 DFQATT and CDR2 SNEGSKA (reference sequence). This CDR3 comprises 14 residues. V lost 0 bases, J lost 1 base, and 9 bases lay in between. The CDR3 reads CSARDYTENTEAFF. CDR3 sequence (DNA): TGCAGTGCTAGAGATTACACAGAGAACACTGAAGCTTTCTTT.

This clonotype was observed at least ten times. The J gene is TRBJ2-5, the V gene TRBV27; D may be TRBD1 (6 bases). Deletions cut 1 base from V and 1 base from J, with 7 bases between. Germline CDR1 reads MNHEY; CDR2 reads SMNVEV (reference sequence). This CDR3 region has 14 residues. CDR3 sequence (DNA): TGTGCCAGCAGTTTATGGGGGCCCCAAGAGACCCAGTACTTC. Amino acid sequence: CASSLWGPQETQYF.

This chain connects TRBV27 to TRBJ2-5; 8 bases fit TRBD2. The junction had 10 bases not matched to a gene; V was cut back by 6 bases and J by 4 bases. CDR3 size: 15 residues. The germline gives CDR1 MNHEY, CDR2 SMNVEV (reference sequence). CDR3 sequence (DNA): TGTGCCAGCAGCCCAGCGGGGGCGCCGGCAGAGACCCAGTACTTC. This gives the protein CASSPAGAPAETQYF.

V usage is TRBV19 and J usage is TRBJ1-1, with no clear D. CDR1 and CDR2 from the germline V gene are LNHDA and SQIVND (reference sequence). The CDR3 is made up of 12 amino acids. Trimming cost V 4 bases and J 5 bases, with 8 bases left between them. The CDR3 bases are TGTGCCAGTAGTAGTGGTTGGACTGAAGCTTTCTTT. This gives the protein CASSSGWTEAFF.

The genes are TRBV5-4 and TRBJ1-1; 7 nucleotides line up with TRBD1. CDR3 length equals 14 residues. Losses at the gene ends were 3 bases for V and 4 bases for J; bases not matched to a gene: 6. Germline V gives CDR1 SGHNT, CDR2 YYREEE (reference sequence). The CDR3 DNA reads TGTGCCAGCAGCTACAGGGGCAAAGGCACTGAAGCTTTCTTT. As protein: CASSYRGKGTEAFF.

The chain couples TRBV7-8 to TRBJ1-2; no clear D. Germline loops: CDR1 SGHVS, CDR2 FQNEAQ. The germline V and J ends were trimmed by 0 bases and 1 base, with 9 bases remaining between them. This CDR3 has 15 amino acids. CDR3 bases: TGTGCCAGCAGCTTAGCGGGGTTTCGTAACTATGGCTACACCTTC. Its translation is CASSLAGFRNYGYTF. Supplemented by reference TRBV7-8 and TRBJ1-2, the full variable domain reads GAGVSQSPRYKVAKRGQDVALRCDPISGHVSLFWYQQALGQGPEFLTYFQNEAQLDKSGLPSDRFFAERPEGSVSTLKIQRTQQEDSAVYLCASSLAGFRNYGYTFGSGTRLTVV.

The chain combines TRBV7-6 with TRBJ1-2; D is perhaps TRBD1 (5 bases). Trimming stripped 8 bases from V and 8 bases from J, with 18 bases between. CDR1 and CDR2 from the germline V gene are SGHVS and FNYEAQ. This CDR3 contains 13 residues. CDR3: CASGPGTDGGYTF. As DNA, the CDR3 is TGTGCCAGCGGCCCAGGGACGGACGGGGGCTACACCTTC.

In this sample, this clonotype turned up a few times. The CDR3 region is CSVWGREDTGELFF. The CDR3 nucleotides are TGCAGCGTCTGGGGCAGGGAGGACACCGGGGAGCTGTTTTTT. The J gene is TRBJ2-2, the V gene TRBV29-1; D perhaps matches TRBD2 (6 bases). The CDR3 sequence is 14 residues long. Germline CDR1 is SQVTM and CDR2 is ANQGSEA. V was shortened by 6 bases and J by 3 bases, with 14 bases between the two germline ends.

This rearrangement joins TRBV3-1 to TRBJ2-3; 7 bases line up with TRBD1. Germline V CDR1 and CDR2: LGHDT, YNNKEL (reference sequence). V trimming: 0 bases; J trimming: 0 bases; junction bases outside the gene matches: 3. The CDR3 extends over 16 amino acids. This chain's CDR3 is CASSQDKGASTDTQYF. For the CDR3, the DNA is TGTGCCAGCAGCCAAGATAAGGGGGCTAGCACAGATACGCAGTATTTT.